This TCR beta chain was recovered during a study of cytomegalovirus exposure and HLA in healthy donors. It was healthy bone marrow donors who served as donors. The J segment lost 2 bases and the V segment lost 4 bases, leaving 13 bases of the junction unmatched. This CDR3 has 18 residues. The germline V gene encodes CDR1 SGHDT and CDR2 YYEEEE. Whole-study results and caveats: Analysis was carried out at a later point, and it linked a missense DCLRE1C variant to TCR beta V- and J-gene trimming.

A word on this clone: The antigen is unknown.

The PCR contained 60 Vbeta and 13 Jbeta primers. Original methodology: An analysis that came later counted 60 million to 80 million unique TCR beta chains, approximately 9.9 million shared. The table came from immunoSEQ multiplex PCR; TCRdb's copy has only in-frame clones and leaves some out. V and J calls and clone size are as listed in that table; D and trimming were resolved from the DNA. This repertoire shows approximately 190,000 clones, 82% found once; its top ten account for around 1.7%. Sequenced sample: PBMCs. This receptor was obtained from a woman in her late teens or twenties in good health and CMV-seronegative. The chain carries TRBV5-6 and TRBJ2-2; the match to TRBD1 covers 8 bases. CDR3 protein: CASSTGQGLRANTGELFF. The DNA of the CDR3 is TGTGCCAGCAGCACCGGACAGGGTTTAAGGGCAAACACCGGGGAGCTGTTTTTT.